This T cell receptor (beta chain) was sequenced in a study of shared clonotypes between healthy human individuals (dated by TCRdb to the early 2020s). Looking at the study overall: The cohort comprised a couple of women and a few men aged 18 to 49 years. Libraries were prepared and TCR repertoires were sequenced by different laboratories using diverse techniques, in order to increase sequencing depth and limit assay-specific biases. Each donor's leukapheresis produced roughly between roughly 0.9 and 8.9 billion PBMCs. Blood TCR repertoires of several healthy adults were deeply sequenced to estimate repertoire size and the extent of clonotype sharing between individuals. Per donor, three plates each were used for CD4 naive and CD4 memory, two for CD8 naive, and one for CD8 memory. Broad study findings and their caveats: Sampling was restricted to blood, and TCR repertoires in tissues likely differ from the TCR repertoires found in blood. Pairwise subsampling indicated that sequencing depth was expected to affect the degree of clonotype sharing among donors. Roughly 5% of naive CD4, around 3.5% of naive CD8, approximately 2% of memory CD4, and 0.35% to 0.4% of memory CD8 clonotypes were shared across several donors. Estimated clonotype richness was generally larger for naive than for memory subsets. Because the study included a small number of donors, the genetic and exposure-history diversity represented was limited. Incomplete sequencing was indicated by rarefaction of sorted-subset datasets, despite the large sequencing depth. Compared with non-shared clonotypes, clonotypes shared by all four sorted-subset donors had higher generation probabilities.

V is trimmed back by 4 bases and J by 4 bases, and the junction contains 8 bases that no gene match accounts for. Including the terminal cysteine and phenylalanine, the CDR3 comprises 15 residues. The sequence is cut down to CDR3 DNA, 45 bases in frame from base 1. From the germline V gene (reference sequence), CDR1 is SEHNR and CDR2 is FQNEAQ. CD8 naive samples were CD45RO-negative cells positively selected for CCR7, giving a CD45RA+CCR7+ population that excluded TemRA cells. Donors were healthy HIV-negative adults with no recently reported acute infections or vaccinations. All donors were Caucasian adults living in Nashville, Tennessee, USA. Blood was obtained by leukapheresis, after which PBMCs were separated by Ficoll-Histopaque density gradient centrifugation and cryopreserved in liquid nitrogen vapor phase. Purity and quantity of every magnetically sorted T cell population were checked by analytical flow cytometry. Each sorted fraction had its genomic DNA isolated and then quantified by UV absorbance on a Nanodrop 2000c.

TCR CDR3 regions were amplified from genomic DNA by multiplex PCR using the deep immunoSEQ assay. Extracted genomic DNA from each cell subset was spread evenly across all wells of several immunoSEQ 96-well plates, with each plate serving as a replicate. For sorted subsets, each replicate PCR was loaded with about 200 ng genomic DNA, equivalent to 30,000 to 35,000 T cell genomes. The purified libraries were quantified using a Qubit 3.0 fluorometer, sized with a Bioanalyzer 2100, and then quantified again using the KAPA Library Quantification kit. Every immunoSEQ 96-well plate was sequenced on a separate single-read 150-cycle Illumina NextSeq 550 flow cell. The study's own analysis went as follows. Because the immunoSEQ output included only junctional sequences and no quality scores, the filtering could not be the same as the filtering used for full-length reads. To assign V/J genes and CDR3, sequences were annotated using PyIR, a Python wrapper for IgBLAST v1.9, with IMGT germline references. Reads were filtered out if the reads had weak V/J assignments (E-value above 1e-6), no CDR3, stop codons, out-of-frame junctions, or ambiguous translated residues. V3J clonotypes were defined as sequences sharing an identical inferred V gene, J gene, and CDR3 amino acid sequence. To compute the percentage overlap between repertoires, the number of shared unique clonotypes was divided by the size of the smaller repertoire. RTK rarefaction, the Chao1 estimator, and Recon v2.1 estimates of unobserved clonotypes were used to assess repertoire richness. For all TCRbeta clonotypes obtained by the gDNA method from several donors, generation probabilities were computed with OLGA. TCRdb carries this immuneACCESS record with in-frame sequences only. Its versions omit some clonotypes, under half of them owing to an unresolved V gene in the studies checked, with the rest unexplained. The V and J calls and clone size are taken from that table; D and trimming were inferred from the DNA. The table for this sample lists more than 2 million clones; just under 95% of them were counted only once. The top ten clones comprise about 1.6% of the sample.

Turning to this clone: Its antigen remains unidentified. Per-base quality was not reported, and no clone a single base away is much larger than it.

The material sequenced was naive CD8+ T cells from PBMCs. Per the publication, the cell subset or site label means: CD45RA+CCR7+. The sequence derives from a man younger than 35 in good health. Some clones in this sample may be carry-over from other donors' samples. Here the chain combines TRBV7-9 and TRBJ2-3, and TRBD1 matches 7 of the central bases. The DNA reads TGTGCCAGCAGCTATGAAGGGGGCGGTCCAGATACGCAGTATTTT. It translates to CASSYEGGGPDTQYF.